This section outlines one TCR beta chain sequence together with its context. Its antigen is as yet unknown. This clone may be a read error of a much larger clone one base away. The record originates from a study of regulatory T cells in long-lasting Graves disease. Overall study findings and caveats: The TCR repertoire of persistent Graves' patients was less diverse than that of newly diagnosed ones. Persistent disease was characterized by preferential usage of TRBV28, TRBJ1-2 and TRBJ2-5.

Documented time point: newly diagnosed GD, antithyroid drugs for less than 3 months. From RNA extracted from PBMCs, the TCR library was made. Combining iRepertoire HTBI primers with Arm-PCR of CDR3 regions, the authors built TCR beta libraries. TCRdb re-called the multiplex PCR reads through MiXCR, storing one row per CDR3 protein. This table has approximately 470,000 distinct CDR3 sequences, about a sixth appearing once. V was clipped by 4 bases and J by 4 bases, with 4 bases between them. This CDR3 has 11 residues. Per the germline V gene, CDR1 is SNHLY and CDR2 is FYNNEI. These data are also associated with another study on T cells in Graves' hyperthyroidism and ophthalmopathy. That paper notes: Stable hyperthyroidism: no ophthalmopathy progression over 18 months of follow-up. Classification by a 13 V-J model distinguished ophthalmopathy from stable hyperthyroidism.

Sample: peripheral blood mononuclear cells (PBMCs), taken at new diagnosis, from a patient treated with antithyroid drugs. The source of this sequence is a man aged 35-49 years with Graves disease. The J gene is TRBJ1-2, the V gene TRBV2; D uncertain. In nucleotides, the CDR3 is TGTGCCAGCAGTGGTCGCTATGGCTACACCTTC. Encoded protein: CASSGRYGYTF.